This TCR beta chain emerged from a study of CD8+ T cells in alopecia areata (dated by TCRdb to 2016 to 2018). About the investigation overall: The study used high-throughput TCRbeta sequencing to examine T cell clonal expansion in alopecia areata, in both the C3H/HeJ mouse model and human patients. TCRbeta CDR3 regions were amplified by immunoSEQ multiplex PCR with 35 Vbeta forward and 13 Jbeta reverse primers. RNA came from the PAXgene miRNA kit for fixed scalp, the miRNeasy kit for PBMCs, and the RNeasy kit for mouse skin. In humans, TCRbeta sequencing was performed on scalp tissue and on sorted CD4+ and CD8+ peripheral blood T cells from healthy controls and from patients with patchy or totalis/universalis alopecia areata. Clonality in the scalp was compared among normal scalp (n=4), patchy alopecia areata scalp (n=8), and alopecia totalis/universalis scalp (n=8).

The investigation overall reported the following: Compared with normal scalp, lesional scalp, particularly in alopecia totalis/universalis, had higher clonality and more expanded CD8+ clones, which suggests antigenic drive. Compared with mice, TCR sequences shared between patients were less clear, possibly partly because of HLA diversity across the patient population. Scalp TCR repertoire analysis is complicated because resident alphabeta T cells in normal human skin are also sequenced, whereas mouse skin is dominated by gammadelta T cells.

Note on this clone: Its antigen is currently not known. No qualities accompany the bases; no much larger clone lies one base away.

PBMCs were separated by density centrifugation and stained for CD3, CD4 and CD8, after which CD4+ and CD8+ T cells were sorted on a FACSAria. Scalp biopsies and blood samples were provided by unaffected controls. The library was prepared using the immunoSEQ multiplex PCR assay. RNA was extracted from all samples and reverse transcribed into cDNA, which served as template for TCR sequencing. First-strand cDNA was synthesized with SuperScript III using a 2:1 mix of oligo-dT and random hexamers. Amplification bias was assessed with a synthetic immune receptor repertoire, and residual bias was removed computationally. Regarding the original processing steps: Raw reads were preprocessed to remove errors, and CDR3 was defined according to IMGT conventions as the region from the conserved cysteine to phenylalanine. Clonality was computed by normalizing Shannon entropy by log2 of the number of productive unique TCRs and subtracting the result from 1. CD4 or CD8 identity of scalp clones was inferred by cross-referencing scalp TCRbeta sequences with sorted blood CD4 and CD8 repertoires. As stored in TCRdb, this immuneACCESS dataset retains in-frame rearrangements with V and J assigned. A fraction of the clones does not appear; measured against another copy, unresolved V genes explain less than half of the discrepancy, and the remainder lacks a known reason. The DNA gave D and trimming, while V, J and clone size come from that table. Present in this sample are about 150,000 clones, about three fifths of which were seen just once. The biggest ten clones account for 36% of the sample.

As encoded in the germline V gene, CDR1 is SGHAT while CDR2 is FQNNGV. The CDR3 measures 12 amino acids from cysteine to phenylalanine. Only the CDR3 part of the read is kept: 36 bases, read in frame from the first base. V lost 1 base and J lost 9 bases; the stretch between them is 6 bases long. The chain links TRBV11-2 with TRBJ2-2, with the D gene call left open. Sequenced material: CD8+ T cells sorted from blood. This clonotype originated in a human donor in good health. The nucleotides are TGTGCCAGCAGCTTAGGCCTCCGGGAGCTGTTTTTT. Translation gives CASSLGLRELFF. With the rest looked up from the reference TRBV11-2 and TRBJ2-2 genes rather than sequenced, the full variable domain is EAGVAQSPRYKIIEKRQSVAFWCNPISGHATLYWYQQILGQGPKLLIQFQNNGVVDDSQLPKDRFSAERLKGVDSTLKIQPAKLEDSAVYLCASSLGLRELFFGEGSRLTVL.